This TCR beta chain was sequenced during a study of Ad26.COV2.S vaccination and SARS-CoV-2 variants. Points on this clone: Its specificity is unknown.

The CDR3 extends over 15 amino acids. From germline, CDR1 is GTSNPN and CDR2 SVGIG (reference sequence). With V trimmed by 0 bases and J by 7 bases, 3 bases remained unmatched. General observations from the study: Vaccinees reportedly had broad spike-specific CD8+ and CD4+ T cell responses.

Assay used: immunoSEQ multiplex PCR; TCRdb lists only in-frame clones, some missing. This sample has roughly 400,000 clones, with about 88% found just once. Treatment of the sample: 15 to 20 received Ad26.COV2.S at low or high dose, single or two shots; 5 received placebo; per-sample allocation not given. Sampling was performed 63 days after the first vaccine or placebo injection. The genes are TRBV30 and TRBJ1-6, with 10 bases that match TRBD1. The sample consisted of peripheral blood, taken in a trial of Ad26.COV2.S vaccine versus placebo. This TCR was recovered from a person aged 18-65 years who received the Ad26.COV2.S COVID-19 vaccine or a placebo. In DNA form, the CDR3 reads TGTGCCTGGAGTGTATCGGGACAGGGGAATTCACCCCTCCACTTT. Protein sequence: CAWSVSGQGNSPLHF.